The rows below give T cell receptor beta chains drawn from one sample of a study of CD8 T cells in Susac syndrome. TCRdb redid the calling of the immunoSEQ multiplex PCR reads with MiXCR, one entry per CDR3 protein. Found here are approximately 100,000 distinct CDR3 sequences, around 90% of them singletons; the top ten hold roughly 0.12%. Sequencing was done on a sample of CD8+ T cells from PBMCs. The receptor source for this set is a human donor in good health. CDR3s include the opening cysteine and the closing phenylalanine or tryptophan. D genes are given only for firm matches. Not every row has a clone size; where given, it reads once, few, many or a size class.

clone_size j_call v_call d_call cdr3_aa cdr3_nt
NA TRBJ2-1 TRBV5-1 TRBD2 CASSSTSGGNNEQFF TGCGCCAGCAGCTCGACTAGCGGGGGGAACAATGAGCAGTTCTTC
NA TRBJ1-1 TRBV7-2 TRBD1 CASSSRQGKAEAFF TGTGCCAGCAGCTCCAGACAGGGAAAAGCTGAAGCTTTCTTT
NA TRBJ2-3 TRBV7-2 NA CASSLVAGPIPTDTQYF TGTGCCAGCAGCTTAGTGGCGGGGCCCATCCCCACAGATACGCAGTATTTT
NA TRBJ2-5 TRBV7-2 TRBD1 CASSWTGIKEETQYF TGTGCCAGCAGCTGGACAGGGATCAAGGAAGAGACCCAGTACTTC
NA TRBJ1-1 TRBV9 NA CASSASETKLWAAEAFF TGTGCCAGCAGCGCTTCCGAGACCAAACTCTGGGCCGCTGAAGCTTTCTTT
NA TRBJ2-2 TRBV5-4 NA CASSLIAGELFF TGTGCCAGCAGCTTGATCGCCGGGGAGCTGTTTTTT
NA TRBJ2-2 TRBV2 NA CASIGQKGGFTGELFF TGTGCCAGCATCGGTCAGAAGGGGGGCTTCACCGGGGAGCTGTTTTTT
once TRBJ2-3 TRBV7-2 TRBD2 CASSLGPSGADTQYF TGTGCCAGCAGCTTAGGGCCAAGCGGGGCAGATACGCAGTATTTT
NA TRBJ1-4 TRBV5-1 TRBD1 CASSSRGTGRNEKLFF TGCGCCAGCAGCAGTCGGGGGACAGGGAGAAATGAAAAACTGTTTTTT
NA TRBJ2-7 TRBV9 NA CASSVQGTPRSSYEQYF TGTGCCAGCAGCGTACAAGGGACACCGAGGAGCTCCTACGAGCAGTACTTC
NA TRBJ1-6 TRBV5-6 NA CASSWGRVTNSPLHF TGTGCCAGCAGCTGGGGGCGGGTGACTAATTCACCCCTCCACTTT
NA TRBJ1-2 TRBV5-5 NA CASSPRVRAPNNNDGYTF TGTGCCAGCAGCCCGAGGGTCCGGGCCCCAAATAATAACGATGGCTACACCTTC
NA TRBJ1-1 TRBV5-6 NA CASSRMEGFILAEAFF TGTGCCAGCAGCCGGATGGAGGGCTTCATTCTGGCTGAAGCTTTCTTT
NA TRBJ1-5 TRBV4-3 TRBD1 CASSQGDRVDNQPQHF TGCGCCAGCAGCCAAGGTGACAGGGTAGACAATCAGCCCCAGCATTTT
once TRBJ2-5 TRBV10-3 TRBD1 CAISGTGVETQYF TGTGCCATCAGTGGGACAGGGGTAGAGACCCAGTACTTC
NA TRBJ2-7 TRBV7-2 NA CASSQTGAAYEQYF TGTGCCAGCAGCCAGACGGGGGCGGCCTACGAGCAGTACTTC
NA TRBJ1-1 TRBV13 NA CASSFRGFSSEAFF TGTGCCAGCAGCTTTAGGGGCTTTTCGAGTGAAGCTTTCTTT
NA TRBJ2-1 TRBV19 TRBD2 CASSSPGTSGYNEQFF TGTGCCAGTAGTTCGCCCGGGACTAGCGGCTACAATGAGCAGTTCTTC
NA TRBJ2-3 TRBV14 NA CASSPRAAPDTQYF TGTGCCAGCAGCCCGCGGGCAGCTCCAGATACGCAGTATTTT
NA TRBJ2-7 TRBV29-1 TRBD1 CSGAQGDGTPYEQYF TGCAGCGGCGCTCAGGGGGACGGGACGCCCTACGAGCAGTACTTC
NA TRBJ2-1 TRBV29-1 TRBD2 CSVDSGRANEQFF TGCAGCGTTGATAGCGGGAGGGCCAATGAGCAGTTCTTC
NA TRBJ1-1 TRBV4-3 NA CASSQDLGEEAFF TGCGCCAGCAGCCAAGATTTGGGGGAGGAAGCTTTCTTT
NA TRBJ1-2 TRBV5-1 NA CASGRGDYGYTF TGCGCCAGCGGCCGGGGGGACTATGGCTACACCTTC
NA TRBJ2-7 TRBV4-3 NA CASSQDRAGASYEQYF TGCGCCAGCAGCCAAGATCGGGCAGGGGCATCTTACGAGCAGTACTTC
few TRBJ2-2 TRBV4-2 NA CASSQVGGNTGELFF TGTGCCAGCAGCCAAGTCGGCGGGAACACCGGGGAGCTGTTTTTT